This TCR beta chain was documented in a study of control samples from healthy donors and cancer patients. The CDR3 length is 14 residues. Trimming removed 8 bases at V and 1 base at J, with 11 bases between. Looked up from germline, CDR1 is MGHRA and CDR2 is YSYEKL. Assay: immunoSEQ multiplex PCR; the TCRdb copy retains only in-frame clones and omits some. The sample holds around 140,000 clones, roughly nine tenths seen once. The chain is built from TRBV4-1 and TRBJ2-2, with D perhaps matching TRBD2 (6 bases). The receptor was derived from a man aged 50 or older with head and neck cancer. Sequenced sample: PBMCs. The CDR3 sequence: CASSPGENTGELFF. For the CDR3, the DNA is TGCGCCAGCTCCCCGGGAGAGAACACCGGGGAGCTGTTTTTT.